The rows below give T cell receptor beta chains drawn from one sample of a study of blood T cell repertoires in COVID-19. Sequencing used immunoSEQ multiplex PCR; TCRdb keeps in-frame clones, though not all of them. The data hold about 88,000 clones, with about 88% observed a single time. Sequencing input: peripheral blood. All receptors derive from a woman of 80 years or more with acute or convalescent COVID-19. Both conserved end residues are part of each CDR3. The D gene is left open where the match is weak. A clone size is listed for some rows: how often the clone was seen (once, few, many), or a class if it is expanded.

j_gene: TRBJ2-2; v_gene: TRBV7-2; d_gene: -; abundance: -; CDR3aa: CASSLNSFASANTGELFF; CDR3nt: TGTGCCAGCAGCTTAAACTCCTTCGCGTCTGCGAACACCGGGGAGCTGTTTTTT
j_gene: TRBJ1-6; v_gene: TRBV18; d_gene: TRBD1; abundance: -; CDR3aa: CASSSTGNNSPLHF; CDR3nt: TGTGCCAGCTCATCGACAGGGAATAATTCACCCCTCCACTTT
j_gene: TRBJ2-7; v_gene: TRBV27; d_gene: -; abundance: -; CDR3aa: CASSRGPLVGEQYF; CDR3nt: TGTGCCAGCAGCAGGGGCCCACTAGTAGGCGAGCAGTACTTC
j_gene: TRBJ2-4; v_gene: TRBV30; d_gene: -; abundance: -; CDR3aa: CAWSVQGIQYF; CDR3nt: TGTGCCTGGAGTGTACAGGGCATTCAGTACTTC
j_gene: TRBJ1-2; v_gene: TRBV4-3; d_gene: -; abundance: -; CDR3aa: CASSQDPGRDGYTF; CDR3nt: TGCGCCAGCAGCCAAGATCCGGGGAGGGATGGCTACACCTTC
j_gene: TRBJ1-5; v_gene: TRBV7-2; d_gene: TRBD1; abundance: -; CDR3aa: CASSLQQGDQPQHF; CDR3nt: TGTGCCAGCAGCTTACAGCAGGGGGACCAGCCCCAGCATTTT
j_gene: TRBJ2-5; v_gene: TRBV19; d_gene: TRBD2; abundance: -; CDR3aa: CASSARLAGGNIGETQYF; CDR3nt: TGTGCCAGTAGTGCCCGACTAGCGGGGGGGAATATTGGGGAGACCCAGTACTTC
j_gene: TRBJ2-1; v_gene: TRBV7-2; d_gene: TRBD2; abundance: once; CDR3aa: CASSYPTSGRGYNEQFF; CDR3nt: TGTGCCAGCAGCTACCCGACTAGCGGGAGGGGTTACAATGAGCAGTTCTTC
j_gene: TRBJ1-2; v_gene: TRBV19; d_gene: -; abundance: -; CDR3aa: CASSILTGRYGYTF; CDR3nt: TGTGCCAGTAGTATTCTCACAGGGCGGTATGGCTACACCTTC
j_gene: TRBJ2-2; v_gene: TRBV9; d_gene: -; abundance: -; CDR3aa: CASSWTTLNTGELFF; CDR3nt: TGTGCCAGCAGCTGGACTACTTTGAACACCGGGGAGCTGTTTTTT
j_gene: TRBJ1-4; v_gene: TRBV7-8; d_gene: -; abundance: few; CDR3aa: CASSFTGSWGTNEKLFF; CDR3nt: TGTGCCAGCAGCTTCACGGGATCCTGGGGAACTAATGAAAAACTGTTTTTT
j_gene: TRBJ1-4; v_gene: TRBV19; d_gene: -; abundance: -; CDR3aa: CASSIRQGWEKLFF; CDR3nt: TGTGCCAGTAGTATTCGGCAGGGATGGGAAAAACTGTTTTTT
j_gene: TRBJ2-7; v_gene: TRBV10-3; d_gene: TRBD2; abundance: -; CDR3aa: CAISESRPGGLVYEQYF; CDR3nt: TGTGCCATCAGTGAGTCCCGGCCGGGGGGGCTCGTTTACGAGCAGTACTTC
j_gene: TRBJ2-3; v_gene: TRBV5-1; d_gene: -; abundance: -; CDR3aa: CASSFTTGTDTQYF; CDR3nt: TGCGCCAGCAGTTTTACGACAGGCACAGATACGCAGTATTTT
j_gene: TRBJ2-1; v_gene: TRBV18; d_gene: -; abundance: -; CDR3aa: CASSSGYNEQFF; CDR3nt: TGTGCCAGCTCCTCGGGATACAATGAGCAGTTCTTC
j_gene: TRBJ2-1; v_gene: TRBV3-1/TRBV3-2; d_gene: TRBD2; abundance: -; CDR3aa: CASSHLEGGPDNEQFF; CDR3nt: TGTGCCAGCAGCCATTTGGAGGGAGGGCCGGACAATGAGCAGTTCTTC
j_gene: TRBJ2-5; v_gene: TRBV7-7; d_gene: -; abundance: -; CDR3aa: CASSFTGKETQYF; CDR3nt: TGTGCTAGCAGCTTTACGGGGAAAGAGACCCAGTACTTC
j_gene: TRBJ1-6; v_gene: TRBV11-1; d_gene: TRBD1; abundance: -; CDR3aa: CASSFPQGASPLHF; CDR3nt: TGTGCCAGCAGCTTTCCTCAGGGGGCTTCACCCCTCCACTTT
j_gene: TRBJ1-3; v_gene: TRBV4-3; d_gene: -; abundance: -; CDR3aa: CASSQGREGDTIYF; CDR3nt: TGCGCCAGCAGCCAAGGAAGGGAGGGAGACACCATATATTTT
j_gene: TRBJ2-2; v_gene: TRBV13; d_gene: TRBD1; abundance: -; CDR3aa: CASSGDRGYDTGELFF; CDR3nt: TGTGCCAGCAGCGGTGACAGGGGCTACGACACCGGGGAGCTGTTTTTT
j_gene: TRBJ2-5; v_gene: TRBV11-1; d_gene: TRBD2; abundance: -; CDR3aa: CASSQTTGTRQETQYF; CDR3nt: TGTGCCAGCAGCCAAACCACCGGGACTAGACAAGAGACCCAGTACTTC
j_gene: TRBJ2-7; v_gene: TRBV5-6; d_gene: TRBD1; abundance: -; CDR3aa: CASSKKLDRDAREQYF; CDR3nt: TGTGCCAGCAGCAAAAAATTAGACAGGGACGCTCGGGAGCAGTACTTC
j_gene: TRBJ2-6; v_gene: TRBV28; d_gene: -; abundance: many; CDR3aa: CASRIPSRDTLGGANVLTF; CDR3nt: TGTGCCAGCAGAATTCCAAGCCGGGACACCTTAGGTGGGGCCAACGTCCTGACTTTC
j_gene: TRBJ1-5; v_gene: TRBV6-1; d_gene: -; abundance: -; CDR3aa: CASSDTGLGPQHF; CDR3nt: TGTGCCAGCAGTGATACAGGTCTAGGGCCCCAGCATTTT
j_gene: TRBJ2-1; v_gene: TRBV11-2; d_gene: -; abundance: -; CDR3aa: CASTLGGLGINEQFF; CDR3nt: TGTGCCAGCACCCTAGGGGGTCTAGGTATCAATGAGCAGTTCTTC
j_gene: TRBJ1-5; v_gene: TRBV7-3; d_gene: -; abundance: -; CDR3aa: CASSSGEGGFPQHF; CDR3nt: TGTGCCAGCAGCTCCGGGGAGGGGGGCTTTCCCCAGCATTTT
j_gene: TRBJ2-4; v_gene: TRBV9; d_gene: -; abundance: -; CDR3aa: CASSAGTLGGNIQYF; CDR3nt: TGTGCCAGCAGCGCGGGGACTCTTGGGGGAAACATTCAGTACTTC
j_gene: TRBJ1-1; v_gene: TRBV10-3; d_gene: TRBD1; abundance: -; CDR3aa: CAISGDRVGAEAFF; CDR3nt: TGTGCCATCAGTGGGGACAGGGTAGGGGCTGAAGCTTTCTTT
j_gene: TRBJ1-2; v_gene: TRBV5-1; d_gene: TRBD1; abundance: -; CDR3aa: CASSLAPDRDGGYTF; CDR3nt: TGCGCCAGCAGCTTGGCCCCGGACAGGGATGGTGGCTACACCTTC
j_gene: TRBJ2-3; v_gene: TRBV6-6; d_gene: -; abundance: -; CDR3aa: CASSYSNRRSGQYF; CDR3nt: TGTGCCAGCAGTTACTCGAACCGCCGGAGTGGGCAGTATTTT
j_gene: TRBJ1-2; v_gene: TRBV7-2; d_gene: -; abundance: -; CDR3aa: CASSLTAGDNYGYTF; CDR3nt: TGTGCCAGCAGCTTGACGGCAGGGGACAACTATGGCTACACCTTC
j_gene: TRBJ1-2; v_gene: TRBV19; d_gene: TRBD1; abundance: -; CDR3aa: CASNPTGGRANNYGYTF; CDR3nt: TGTGCCAGTAACCCGACAGGGGGACGAGCTAATAACTATGGCTACACCTTC
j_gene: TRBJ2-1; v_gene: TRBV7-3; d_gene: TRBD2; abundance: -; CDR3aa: CASSLIAGGASYNEQFF; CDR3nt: TGTGCCAGCAGCCTAATAGCGGGAGGCGCTTCCTACAATGAGCAGTTCTTC
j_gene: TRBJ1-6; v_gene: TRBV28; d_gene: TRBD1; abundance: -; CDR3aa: CASSSLDRAGSPLHF; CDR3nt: TGTGCCAGCAGTTCCCTCGACAGGGCAGGTTCACCCCTCCACTTT
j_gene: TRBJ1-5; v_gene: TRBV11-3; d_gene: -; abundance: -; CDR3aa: CASSSNNQPQHF; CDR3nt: TGTGCCAGCAGCTCCAACAATCAGCCCCAGCATTTT
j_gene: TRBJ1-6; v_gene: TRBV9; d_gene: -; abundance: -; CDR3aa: CASSVEEGRTPLHF; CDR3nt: TGTGCCAGCAGCGTAGAAGAGGGTCGGACACCCCTCCACTTT
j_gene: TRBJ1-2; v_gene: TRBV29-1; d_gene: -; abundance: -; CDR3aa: CSVGLGGGYTF; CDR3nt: TGCAGCGTCGGCTTAGGGGGTGGCTACACCTTC
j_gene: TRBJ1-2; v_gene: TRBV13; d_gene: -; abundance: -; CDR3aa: CASSQGLTNYGYTF; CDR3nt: TGTGCCAGCAGCCAAGGACTGACCAACTATGGCTACACCTTC
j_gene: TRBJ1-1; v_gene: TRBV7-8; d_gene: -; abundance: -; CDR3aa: CASSFGSLNTEAFF; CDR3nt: TGTGCCAGCAGCTTTGGCTCCTTGAACACTGAAGCTTTCTTT
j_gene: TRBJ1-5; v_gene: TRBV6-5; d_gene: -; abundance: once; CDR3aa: CAGGQPNQPQHF; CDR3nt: TGTGCCGGAGGACAGCCCAATCAGCCCCAGCATTTT
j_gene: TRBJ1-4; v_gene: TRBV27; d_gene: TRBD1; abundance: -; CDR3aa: CASSLGQGGGYEKLFF; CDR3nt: TGTGCCAGCAGTTTGGGACAGGGGGGAGGATATGAAAAACTGTTTTTT
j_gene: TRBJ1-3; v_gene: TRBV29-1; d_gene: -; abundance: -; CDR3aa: CSARSMMAGNTIYF; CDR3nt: TGCAGCGCCCGGTCGATGATGGCTGGAAACACCATATATTTT
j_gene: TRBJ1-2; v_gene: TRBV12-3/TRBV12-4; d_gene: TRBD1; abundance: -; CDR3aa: CASSTGVDYGYTF; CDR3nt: TGTGCCAGCAGTACAGGGGTGGACTATGGCTACACCTTC
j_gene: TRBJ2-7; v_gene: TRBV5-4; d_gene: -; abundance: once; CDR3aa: CASSFAGLLSYEQYF; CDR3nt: TGTGCCAGCAGCTTCGCGGGACTCCTATCCTACGAGCAGTACTTC
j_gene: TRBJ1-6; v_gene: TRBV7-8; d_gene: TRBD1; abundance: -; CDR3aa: CASSSTGGDNSPLHF; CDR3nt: TGTGCCAGCAGCTCGACAGGGGGGGATAATTCACCCCTCCACTTT
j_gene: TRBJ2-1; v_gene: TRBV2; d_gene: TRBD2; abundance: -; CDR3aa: CASSFLGGDEQFF; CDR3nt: TGTGCCAGCAGCTTCCTGGGGGGGGATGAGCAGTTCTTC
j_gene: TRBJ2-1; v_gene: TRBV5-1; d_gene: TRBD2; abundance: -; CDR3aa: CASSLERGSINEQFF; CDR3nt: TGCGCCAGCAGCTTAGAGCGGGGATCTATTAATGAGCAGTTCTTC
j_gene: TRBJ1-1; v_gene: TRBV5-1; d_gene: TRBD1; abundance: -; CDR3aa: CASSEGQGMKAFF; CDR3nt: TGCGCCAGCAGCGAGGGACAGGGGATGAAGGCTTTCTTT
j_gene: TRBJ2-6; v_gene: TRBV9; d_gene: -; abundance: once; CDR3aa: CASSAGGYGANVLTF; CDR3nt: TGTGCCAGCAGCGCCGGTGGTTATGGGGCCAACGTCCTGACTTTC
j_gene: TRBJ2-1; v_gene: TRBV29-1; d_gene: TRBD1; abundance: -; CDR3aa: CSVGGGYEQFF; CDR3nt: TGCAGCGTTGGAGGGGGCTATGAGCAGTTCTTC
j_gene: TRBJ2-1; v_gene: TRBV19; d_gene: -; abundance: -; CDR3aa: CASSIWSDNEQFF; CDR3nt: TGTGCCAGTAGTATTTGGTCAGACAATGAGCAGTTCTTC
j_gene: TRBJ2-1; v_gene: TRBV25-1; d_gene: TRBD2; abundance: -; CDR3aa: CASSRGGATRDEQFF; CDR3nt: TGTGCCAGCAGTCGGGGGGGCGCGACACGAGATGAGCAGTTCTTC
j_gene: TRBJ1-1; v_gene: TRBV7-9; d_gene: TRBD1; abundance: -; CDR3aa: CASRPTGGGNTEAFF; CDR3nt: TGTGCCAGCAGGCCGACAGGGGGTGGGAACACTGAAGCTTTCTTT
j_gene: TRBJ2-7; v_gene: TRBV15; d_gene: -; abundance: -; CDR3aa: CATSREWQTAYEQYF; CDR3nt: TGTGCCACCAGCAGAGAGTGGCAGACAGCCTACGAGCAGTACTTC
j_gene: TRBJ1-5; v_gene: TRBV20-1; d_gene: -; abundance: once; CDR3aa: CSASSGDSNQPQHF; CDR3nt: TGCAGTGCTAGTTCCGGAGATAGCAATCAGCCCCAGCATTTT